Given below is one TCR beta chain in context. This clonotype was seen repeatedly, ten times or more. Its antigen remains undetermined. Base qualities are not at hand, and no much larger clone is one base apart. The sequencer was an Illumina Genome Analyzer IIx. TCRdb ran its own pipeline on the public reads, namely fastp trimming at Q25 and MiXCR clone calling, and kept in-frame beta chains. Under each unique CDR3 protein, matching rows form one entry showing the most common genes and DNA. Within this sample are 45,000 to 55,000 distinct CDR3 sequences, with around 6.7% of them counted one time only. 16% of the sample is taken by the ten largest. The sample is drawn from a study of patients with pleural tuberculosis (dated by TCRdb to the mid-2010s). The germline ends are 8 bases apart after V is trimmed by 4 bases and J by 7 bases. Measured from the cysteine to the phenylalanine, the CDR3 is 11 residues long. Here the CDR3 DNA is all that survives: 33 bases in frame from base 1. Based on the germline V gene, the CDR1 and CDR2 sequences are SNHLY and FYNNEI.

The receptor was isolated from a human donor with pleural tuberculosis. The V and J segments used are TRBV2 and TRBJ2-7; the D gene lacks a confident call. Read as DNA, the sequence is TGTGCCAGCAGTGGAACACTTGAGCAGTACTTC. It codes for CASSGTLEQYF.